This T cell receptor (beta chain) was observed in a study of blood T cell repertoires in COVID-19. The junction had 4 bases not matched to a gene; V was cut back by 4 bases and J by 0 bases. The CDR3 has 16 amino acids. Per the germline V gene, CDR1 is MNHNS and CDR2 is SASEGT. In the original analysis: Estimation of nucleated cell counts was performed using reference gene primer amplification. TCRdb keeps only in-frame clones here, not all; method: immunoSEQ multiplex PCR. The DNA gave D and trimming, while V, J and clone size come from that table. The data hold tens of thousands of clones, with over 75% observed a single time.

The material sequenced was peripheral blood. The chain combines TRBV6-1 with TRBJ2-2, with 8 bases aligning to TRBD1. The receptor comes from a woman of 80 years or more with active or convalescent COVID-19. CDR3 protein: CASSVHRGTNTGELFF. The CDR3 DNA reads TGTGCCAGCAGTGTCCACAGGGGGACGAACACCGGGGAGCTGTTTTTT.